One and the same sample provided the 30 T cell receptor beta chains below, sequenced in a study of T cells after yellow fever vaccination (dated by TCRdb to about 2019). Libraries came from 5' RACE. The instrument was an Illumina NovaSeq 6000. Starting from the raw public reads, TCRdb applied fastp trimming at Q25, assembled clones with MiXCR and retained in-frame beta chains. Each CDR3 protein gets just one entry, which takes the most common genes and DNA from the rows behind it. Recorded for this sample are approximately 120,000 distinct CDR3 sequences; approximately 9% of them occurred a single time. The ten largest clones add up to less than 40% of the sample. The sample's treatment or condition, from its label and the paper: live attenuated yellow fever vaccine strain. Sample: CD8+ T cells sorted from PBMCs, taken on the day of the yellow fever booster vaccination. Receptors were obtained from a man between 18 and 29 years old who received the YFV17D yellow fever vaccine.

This clonotype was seen ten or more times. The chain couples TRBV7-2 to TRBJ2-7; the match to TRBD1 covers 7 bases. The trim removed 5 bases at V and 3 bases at J, leaving 4 bases unmatched. CDR1 is SGHTA and CDR2 is FQGNSA in the germline V gene. This CDR3 region has 13 residues. This CDR3 reads CASSLGQDYEQYF. CDR3 nucleotides: TGTGCCAGCAGCCTAGGACAGGACTACGAGCAGTACTTC.

This clonotype was counted between two and nine times. The genes are TRBV4-2 and TRBJ2-3; tentative D call: TRBD1 (5 bases). The V end was cut by 0 bases, the J end by 2 bases, with 12 bases between. Per the germline V gene, CDR1 is LGHNA and CDR2 is YNFKEQ. The CDR3 has 16 residues. CDR3 amino acids: CASSQESQGPTDTQYF. The DNA for the CDR3 is TGTGCCAGCAGCCAAGAGTCCCAGGGCCCCACAGATACGCAGTATTTT.

The chain employs TRBV15 and TRBJ2-3; the match to TRBD2 covers 8 bases. Germline lookup yields CDR1 LNHNV and CDR2 YYDKDF (reference sequence). J gave up 4 bases and V 5 bases, and 11 bases lay outside the gene matches. The CDR3 spans 16 residues. CDR3: CATSAEGTSTSDTQYF. Written as DNA, the CDR3 is TGTGCCACCAGCGCCGAAGGGACTAGTACTTCAGATACGCAGTATTTT.

This clonotype has only a few counts. The genes are TRBV5-6 and TRBJ2-7; TRBD1 matches at 10 bases. The length of the CDR3 is 16 residues. V shed 5 bases, J shed 3 bases, and the junction held 11 bases outside the gene matches. Germline CDR1 SGHDT, CDR2 YYEEEE. This CDR3 is CASRARGQGIVYEQYV. Here the CDR3 DNA reads TGTGCCAGCAGGGCGCGGGGACAGGGGATCGTCTACGAGCAGTACGTC.

CDR3 loop: CASSKGQGCTEAFF. CDR3 DNA sequence: TGTGCCAGCAGCAAAGGGCAGGGGTGCACTGAAGCTTTCTTT. The rearrangement uses TRBV21-1 and TRBJ1-1; TRBD1 reflects the table's D call only, with no check against the DNA. TRBV21-1 is annotated as a pseudogene. The CDR3 sequence is 14 residues long.

The chain combines TRBV20-1 with TRBJ2-1, with 9 bases that match TRBD2. Trimming removed 6 bases from V and 0 bases from J; junction bases left unmatched: 6. Looked up from germline, CDR1 is DFQATT and CDR2 is SNEGSKA (reference sequence). The CDR3 is 15 residues long. CDR3 nucleotides: TGCAGTGCGCATTGTAGCGGGGGCTCCTACAATGAGCAGTTCTTC. Amino acids: CSAHCSGGSYNEQFF.

This clonotype was seen at least ten times. The DNA for the CDR3 is TGTGCCAGCAGCCAAGATATCGGGGGCGGAGAGACCCAGTACTTC. It is translated as CASSQDIGGGETQYF. The chain couples TRBV3-1 to TRBJ2-5; possibly TRBD1 or TRBD2 for D (6 bases each). The V and J ends lost 0 bases and 4 bases respectively, with 12 bases between them. CDR3 length: 15 residues. Germline CDR1 reads LGHDT; CDR2 reads YNNKEL (reference sequence).

This clonotype came up a few times. The chain has TRBV14 and TRBJ1-5; no reliable D call. V was trimmed by 1 base and J by 7 bases, leaving 8 bases between them. This CDR3 comprises 13 residues. Germline V gene data show CDR1 as SGHDN and CDR2 as FVKESK. The CDR3 spells CASSQAPAQPQHF. CDR3 in DNA: TGTGCCAGCAGCCAAGCTCCAGCCCAGCCCCAGCATTTT.

The J gene is TRBJ2-1, the V gene TRBV3-1, with 10 bases identical to TRBD2. This CDR3 is built from 19 residues. Germline V lookup: CDR1 LGHDT, CDR2 YNNKEL (reference sequence). V dropped 3 bases and J dropped 9; count of bases not matched to a gene: 20. CDR3 nucleotides: TGTGCCAGCAGCCAGAGGACCGGGACTAGCGTCCTTCCGGGGAGTGAGCAGTTCTTC. As protein: CASSQRTGTSVLPGSEQFF.

A few counts support this clonotype. V gene TRBV9 combines with J gene TRBJ2-3, with TRBD2 identical over 7 bases. Trimming removed 3 bases from V and 4 bases from J; junction bases left unmatched: 8. The germline V gene encodes CDR1 SGDLS and CDR2 YYNGEE. This CDR3 comprises 15 residues. Written as DNA, the CDR3 is TGTGCCAGCAGCGGACTGTGGACTAGTTCAGATACGCAGTATTTT. Amino acid sequence: CASSGLWTSSDTQYF.

There are a few counts of this clonotype. This chain links TRBV11-2 with TRBJ2-3; the match to TRBD2 covers 9 bases. The V gene end was trimmed by 8 bases and the J gene end by 2 bases; junction bases not matched to a gene: 11. CDR3 length: 16 residues. Per germline, CDR1 SGHAT and CDR2 FQNNGV. This CDR3 reads CASSILSGGPTDTQYF. The CDR3 region has the DNA TGTGCCAGCTCCATCCTGAGCGGGGGGCCCACAGATACGCAGTATTTT. The full variable domain, with the rest looked up from reference TRBV11-2 and TRBJ2-3, is EAGVAQSPRYKIIEKRQSVAFWCNPISGHATLYWYQQILGQGPKLLIQFQNNGVVDDSQLPKDRFSAERLKGVDSTLKIQPAKLEDSAVYLCASSILSGGPTDTQYFGPGTRLTVL.

This clonotype showed up just a few times. The J gene is TRBJ2-7, the V gene TRBV4-3; D not resolved. The CDR3 consists of 14 residues. V was trimmed by 0 bases and J by 3 bases, leaving 9 bases between them. Germline values: CDR1 LGHNA, CDR2 YSLEER. CDR3 bases: TGCGCCAGCAGCCAAGAAGCCAGTCACTACGAGCAGTACTTC. Translation gives CASSQEASHYEQYF.

This clonotype has a count of ten or more. This rearrangement joins TRBV2 to TRBJ2-3; D unresolved. The CDR3 is made up of 14 amino acids. Germline V gene data show CDR1 as SNHLY and CDR2 as FYNNEI. The V end lost 2 bases, the J end lost 3 bases, and 9 bases lay between the germline ends. The DNA for the CDR3 is TGTGCCAGCAGTGAACCCGGCCAAACAGATACGCAGTATTTT. This gives the protein CASSEPGQTDTQYF.

This clonotype was seen repeatedly, ten times or more. The rearrangement links TRBV4-1 to TRBJ1-1; tentatively, D is TRBD1 (6 bases). This CDR3 comprises 16 residues. Per germline, CDR1 MGHRA and CDR2 YSYEKL. The V end was cut by 0 bases, the J end by 3 bases, with 14 bases between. CDR3 sequence reads: CASSQEMARGYTEAFF. The CDR3 region has the DNA TGCGCCAGCAGCCAAGAGATGGCCAGGGGTTACACTGAAGCTTTCTTT.

This clonotype was recorded a few times. This rearrangement joins TRBV12-3 or TRBV12-4 to TRBJ1-1; D ambiguous. The CDR3 has 12 residues. Trimming shortened V by 6 bases and J by 11 bases, and 16 bases separated the two germline ends. The CDR3 DNA reads TGTGCCAGCAGGAGGGTTCACTCTTTGGCTTTCTTT. Its protein product is CASRRVHSLAFF.

This clonotype was seen a handful of times. This rearrangement joins TRBV5-1 to TRBJ2-7, with TRBD2 matching 10 bases. Per the germline V gene, CDR1 is SGHRS and CDR2 is YFSETQ. Germline trimming cut 0 bases from V and 5 bases from J; bases unmatched to any gene: 5. The CDR3 covers 15 residues. The CDR3 sequence is CASSLAGLAGDEQYF. The CDR3 DNA reads TGCGCCAGCAGCTTGGCAGGGCTAGCGGGGGACGAGCAGTACTTC.

This rearrangement joins TRBV29-1 to TRBJ1-2; 8 bases align to TRBD1. Germline trimming cut 0 bases from V and 4 bases from J; bases unmatched to any gene: 4. Germline V gives CDR1 SQVTM, CDR2 ANQGSEA. The CDR3 loop spans 14 amino acids. CDR3 bases: TGCAGCGTTGAAGACAGGGGGCATGGCTATGGCTACACCTTC. This encodes CSVEDRGHGYGYTF.

This clonotype was observed a few times. The chain's CDR3 is CASSLELRSYQGLYEQYF. CDR3 bases: TGTGCCAGCAGCTTAGAGTTACGTTCGTACCAGGGGCTCTACGAGCAGTACTTC. This chain joins TRBV7-2 and TRBJ2-7, with D perhaps matching TRBD1 (6 bases). Between the trimmed V and J ends, which lost 1 base and 3 bases, there was a span of 22 bases. The CDR3 loop spans 18 amino acids. Germline loops: CDR1 SGHTA, CDR2 FQGNSA.

The genes are TRBV19 and TRBJ2-3; 8 nucleotides align to TRBD1. With V trimmed by 3 bases and J by 3 bases, 14 bases remained unmatched. Germline loops: CDR1 LNHDA, CDR2 SQIVND (reference sequence). The CDR3 extends over 18 amino acids. The CDR3 is CASSIRRGRIKPTDTQYF. For the CDR3, the DNA is TGTGCCAGTAGTATTCGCAGGGGGCGCATAAAGCCGACAGATACGCAGTATTTT.

The rearrangement links TRBV15 to TRBJ2-3; D is ambiguous. Deletions cut 3 bases from V and 2 bases from J, with 9 bases between. The V gene's germline CDR1 is LNHNV and CDR2 YYDKDF (reference sequence). The CDR3 has 14 amino acids. The CDR3 reads CATSRETATDTQYF. The CDR3 DNA follows: TGTGCCACCAGCAGGGAAACAGCCACAGATACGCAGTATTTT.

The rearrangement joins TRBV2 to TRBJ2-7; D perhaps matches TRBD1 (5 bases). V was shortened by 1 base and J by 3 bases, with 7 bases between the two germline ends. The CDR3 extends over 13 amino acids. CDR1 is SNHLY, CDR2 FYNNEI, per germline. This chain's CDR3 is CASSEEGIYEQYV. The CDR3 DNA reads TGTGCCAGCAGTGAAGAGGGGATCTACGAGCAGTACGTC.

This clonotype was seen more than once but under ten times. V and J are TRBV27 and TRBJ2-1; D is uncertain. V gave up 7 bases and J gave up 1 base, with 8 bases separating them. CDR1 and CDR2 (germline): MNHEY, SMNVEV (reference sequence). The CDR3 length is 13 residues. This chain's CDR3 is CASTDMSYNEQFF. CDR3 nucleotide sequence: TGTGCCAGCACCGATATGTCCTACAATGAGCAGTTCTTC.

The gene calls are TRBV5-5 and TRBJ2-7; D might be TRBD1 (6 bases). The CDR3 totals 17 residues. Germline CDR1 and CDR2: SGHKS and YYEKEE (reference sequence). Deletions cut 4 bases from V and 1 base from J, with 21 bases between. CDR3 nucleotides: TGTGCCAGCAGCCAATGGATGTCCGGGACATTGTCCTACGAGCAGTACTTC. Translated, it gives CASSQWMSGTLSYEQYF.

The sample holds a few counts of this clonotype. The CDR3 here is CASSQSVGTFQPQHF. The DNA for the CDR3 is TGTGCCAGCAGCCAATCAGTCGGGACGTTTCAGCCCCAGCATTTT. The rearrangement uses TRBV3-1 and TRBJ1-5, with TRBD1 as a possible D gene (5 bases). Per germline, CDR1 LGHDT and CDR2 YNNKEL (reference sequence). CDR3 length: 15 residues. The V end was cut by 2 bases, the J end by 6 bases, with 14 bases between.

Many counts were recorded for this clonotype. The rearrangement uses TRBV5-1 and TRBJ1-5, with 7 bases fitting TRBD1. CDR3 length: 15 amino acids. Germline V gene sequence: CDR1 SGHRS, CDR2 YFSETQ. V trimming: 3 bases; J trimming: 3 bases; junction bases outside the gene matches: 6. This CDR3 is CASSYLGGPNQPQHF. DNA of the CDR3: TGCGCCAGCAGCTATCTAGGGGGCCCCAATCAGCCCCAGCATTTT.

This clonotype has at least ten counts. The V gene is TRBV30, the J gene TRBJ2-1, with 7 bases that match TRBD1. The CDR3 has 14 residues. Germline V gives CDR1 GTSNPN, CDR2 SVGIG (reference sequence). V shed 8 bases, J shed 0 bases, and the junction held 7 bases outside the gene matches. CDR3 in DNA: TGTGCCGTTCAGGGGGTCCGCTCCTACAATGAGCAGTTCTTC. Its translation is CAVQGVRSYNEQFF.

This clonotype showed up just a few times. J is TRBJ2-1 and V is TRBV4-3; possible D gene TRBD1, 6 bases. From germline, CDR1 is LGHNA and CDR2 YSLEER. The CDR3 is 15 residues long. V shed 1 base and J shed 3 bases, with 10 bases lying between them. CDR3 amino acids: CASSQGTANYNEQFF. In nucleotides, the CDR3 is TGCGCCAGCAGCCAAGGGACAGCGAACTACAATGAGCAGTTCTTC.

Only a few counts were recorded for this clonotype. V usage is TRBV5-6 and J usage is TRBJ2-1; D remains ambiguous. CDR3 length equals 15 residues. V lost 0 bases and J lost 5, with 12 bases in between. In germline, CDR1 is SGHDT, CDR2 YYEEEE. The CDR3 here is CASSLVGEINNEQFF. Here the CDR3 DNA reads TGTGCCAGCAGCTTGGTGGGCGAAATCAACAATGAGCAGTTCTTC.

This rearrangement joins TRBV15 to TRBJ1-5; weak D call: TRBD1 (6 bases). This CDR3 is 16 amino acids long. Germline V lookup: CDR1 LNHNV, CDR2 YYDKDF (reference sequence). V lost 0 bases, J lost 0 bases, and 9 bases lay in between. The CDR3 sequence: CATSREGQYSNQPQHF. CDR3 nucleotides: TGTGCCACCAGCAGAGAAGGACAGTATAGCAATCAGCCCCAGCATTTT. Supplemented by reference TRBV15 and TRBJ1-5, the full variable domain reads DAMVIQNPRYQVTQFGKPVTLSCSQTLNHNVMYWYQQKSSQAPKLLFHYYDKDFNNEADTPDNFQSRRPNTSFCFLDIRSPGLGDTAMYLCATSREGQYSNQPQHFGDGTRLSIL.

The genes are TRBV4-3 and TRBJ1-5; unclear D gene. The CDR3 is 13 amino acids. V was pared by 4 bases and J by 6 bases, with 10 bases between. CDR1 and CDR2 (germline): LGHNA, YSLEER. The CDR3 loop is CASSPEKGQPQHF. The CDR3 coding sequence is TGCGCCAGCAGCCCAGAGAAAGGTCAGCCCCAGCATTTT.